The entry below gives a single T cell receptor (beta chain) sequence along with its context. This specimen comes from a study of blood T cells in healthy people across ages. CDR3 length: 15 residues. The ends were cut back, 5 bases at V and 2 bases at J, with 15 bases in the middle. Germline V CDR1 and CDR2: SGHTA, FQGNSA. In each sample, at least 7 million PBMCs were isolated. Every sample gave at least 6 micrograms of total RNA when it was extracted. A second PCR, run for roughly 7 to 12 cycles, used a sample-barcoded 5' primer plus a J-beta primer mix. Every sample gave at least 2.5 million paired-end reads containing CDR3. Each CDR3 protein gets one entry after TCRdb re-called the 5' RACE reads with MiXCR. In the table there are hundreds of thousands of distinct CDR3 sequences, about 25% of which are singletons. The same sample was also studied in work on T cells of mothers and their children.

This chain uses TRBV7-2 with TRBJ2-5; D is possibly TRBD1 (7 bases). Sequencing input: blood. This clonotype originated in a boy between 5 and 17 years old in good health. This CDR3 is CASSGGTDAQETQYF. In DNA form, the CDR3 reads TGTGCCAGCAGCGGGGGGACAGATGCTCAAGAGACCCAGTACTTC.